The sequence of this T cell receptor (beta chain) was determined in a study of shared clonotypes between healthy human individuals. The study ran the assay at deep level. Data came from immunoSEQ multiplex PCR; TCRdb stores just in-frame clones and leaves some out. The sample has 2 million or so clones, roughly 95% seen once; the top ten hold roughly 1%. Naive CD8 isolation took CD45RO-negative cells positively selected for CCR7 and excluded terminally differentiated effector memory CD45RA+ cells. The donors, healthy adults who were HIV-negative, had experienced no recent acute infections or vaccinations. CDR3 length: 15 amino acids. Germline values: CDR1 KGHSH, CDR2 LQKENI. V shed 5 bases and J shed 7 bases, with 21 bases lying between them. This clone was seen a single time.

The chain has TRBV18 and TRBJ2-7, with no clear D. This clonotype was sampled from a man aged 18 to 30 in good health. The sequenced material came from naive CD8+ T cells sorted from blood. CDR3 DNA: TGTGCCAGCTCAGGGTTACCCCCGGGCCGAGATGAGCAGTACTTC. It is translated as CASSGLPPGRDEQYF.